These 28 T cell receptor beta chains came from one sample sequenced in a study of blood T cell repertoires in COVID-19. Data came from immunoSEQ multiplex PCR; TCRdb stores just in-frame clones and leaves some out. This sample has about 240,000 clones, with around 84% found just once. The source material was peripheral blood. The receptors shown here come from a woman between 70 and 85 years old with active or convalescent COVID-19.

V usage is TRBV5-6 and J usage is TRBJ1-2; D not resolved. CDR1 and CDR2 (germline): SGHDT, YYEEEE. This CDR3 is 11 amino acids long. V gave up 4 bases and J gave up 8 bases, with 9 bases separating them. CDR3: CASSLGGGYTF. DNA of the CDR3: TGTGCCAGCAGCCTAGGAGGGGGCTACACCTTC.

Worth noting for this clone: Germline and junction disagree at one end, which may indicate a read error. The rearrangement uses TRBV7-8 and TRBJ2-5; the D gene is possibly TRBD2 (5 bases). The CDR3 contains 8 residues. The germline V gene encodes CDR1 SGHVS and CDR2 FQNEAQ. CDR3 in DNA: TGTGCCAGCAGCAGGGAGAACTTC. Amino acid sequence: CASSRENF.

The chain recombines TRBV6-4 with TRBJ1-2, with unresolved D. The CDR3 loop spans 15 amino acids. Germline CDR1 MRHNA, CDR2 SNTAGT. The V gene lost 4 bases and the J gene lost 6 bases, with 18 bases spanning the gap. The CDR3 loop reads CASSASPTKTDGYTF. The DNA for the CDR3 is TGTGCCAGCAGTGCCTCCCCGACAAAGACGGATGGCTACACCTTC.

The CDR3 spells CASSLNHGGAYEQYF. CDR3 in DNA: TGTGCCAGCAGCTTAAATCACGGGGGGGCCTACGAGCAGTACTTC. V usage is TRBV7-7 and J usage is TRBJ2-7; 8 bases are a match to TRBD2. Germline CDR1 reads SSHAT; CDR2 reads FNYEAQ (reference sequence). CDR3 length: 15 residues. V lost 2 bases, J lost 2 bases, and 5 bases stayed unmatched.

The chain is built from TRBV5-6 and TRBJ1-3; weak D call: TRBD1 (5 bases). V was clipped by 2 bases and J by 3 bases, with 15 bases between them. Germline V CDR1 and CDR2: SGHDT, YYEEEE. This CDR3 contains 16 residues. For the CDR3, the DNA is TGTGCCAGCAGCTTATTGGACACTGCTGTTGGAAACACCATATATTTT. Translation gives CASSLLDTAVGNTIYF. Filled out from reference TRBV5-6 and TRBJ1-3, the complete variable domain reads DAGVTQSPTHLIKTRGQQVTLRCSPKSGHDTVSWYQQALGQGPQFIFQYYEEEERQRGNFPDRFSGHQFPNYSSELNVNALLLGDSALYLCASSLLDTAVGNTIYFGEGSWLTVV.

The chain has TRBV25-1 and TRBJ1-5, with 7 bases fitting TRBD1. Germline values: CDR1 MGHDK, CDR2 SYGVNS. The junction had 3 bases not matched to a gene; V was cut back by 4 bases and J by 6 bases. CDR3 length: 13 amino acids. In DNA, the CDR3 is TGTGCCAGCAGTGGGCAGGGGGGTCAGCCCCAGCATTTT. Translating it yields CASSGQGGQPQHF.

V gene TRBV6-5 combines with J gene TRBJ2-5; TRBD2 is a possible D gene (5 bases). V was shortened by 2 bases and J by 4 bases, with 14 bases between the two germline ends. Per germline, CDR1 MNHEY and CDR2 SVGAGI. The CDR3 loop spans 15 amino acids. The CDR3 sequence: CASSYGRRNRETQYF. In DNA, the CDR3 is TGTGCCAGCAGTTACGGAAGGAGGAATAGAGAGACCCAGTACTTC.

This sequence joins TRBV18 and TRBJ1-1, with unresolved D. This CDR3 comprises 13 residues. The germline gives CDR1 KGHSH, CDR2 LQKENI. V dropped 3 bases and J dropped 5 bases, with 10 bases sitting between them. The CDR3 DNA sequence: TGTGCCAGCTCACCCCTAGGCGAAACTGAAGCTTTCTTT. It codes for CASSPLGETEAFF.

The chain is built from TRBV7-2 and TRBJ2-5; TRBD2 aligns across 9 bases. Germline loops: CDR1 SGHTA, CDR2 FQGNSA. Trimming removed 0 bases from V and 4 bases from J; junction bases left unmatched: 6. The CDR3 extends over 16 amino acids. CDR3 amino acids: CASSLAASGAGETQYF. The CDR3 coding sequence is TGTGCCAGCAGCTTAGCGGCTAGCGGGGCGGGAGAGACCCAGTACTTC.

The chain uses TRBV27 and TRBJ1-1, with 12 bases that match TRBD1. The length of the CDR3 is 16 residues. Germline-derived CDR1 and CDR2 are MNHEY and SMNVEV (reference sequence). Trimming took 3 bases from V and 4 from J; bases not matched to a gene: 6. The CDR3 region has the DNA TGTGCCAGCAGTTTCTCCGGGACAGGGGGCGGCACTGAAGCTTTCTTT. This encodes CASSFSGTGGGTEAFF.

The chain employs TRBV7-9 and TRBJ1-2; D not certain. Germline V CDR1 and CDR2: SEHNR, FQNEAQ (reference sequence). CDR3 length equals 14 residues. With 0 bases removed from V and 8 bases from J, the gap between germline ends came to 13 bases. The CDR3 DNA reads TGTGCCAGCAGCTTAGCTACGGGAGCGGGAGGCTACACCTTC. Translation: CASSLATGAGGYTF.

This chain joins TRBV2 and TRBJ2-3; TRBD2 agrees at 8 bases. The V gene end was trimmed by 8 bases and the J gene end by 3 bases; junction bases not matched to a gene: 7. The CDR3 has 14 residues. Germline CDR1 SNHLY, CDR2 FYNNEI. CDR3 amino acids: CASQWRGVTDTQYF. The CDR3 nucleotides are TGTGCCAGCCAGTGGCGGGGGGTAACAGATACGCAGTATTTT.

This chain links TRBV6-2 or TRBV6-3 with TRBJ2-7; D might be TRBD2 (6 bases). The CDR3 covers 12 residues. The germline V gene encodes CDR1 MNHEY and CDR2 SVGEGT. V shed 6 bases and J shed 5 bases, with 11 bases lying between them. Written as DNA, the CDR3 is TGTGCCAGCAGCTCCGGGGGAGACGAGCAGTACTTC. This gives the protein CASSSGGDEQYF.

This clone was recorded once. V gene TRBV4-3 combines with J gene TRBJ1-2; D ambiguous. Germline lookup yields CDR1 LGHNA and CDR2 YSLEER. The V and J ends lost 0 bases and 8 bases respectively, with 10 bases between them. The CDR3 consists of 13 residues. CDR3 region: CASSQDVRRGYTF. The CDR3 nucleotides are TGCGCCAGCAGCCAAGATGTCAGGAGGGGCTACACCTTC.

The rearrangement uses TRBV28 and TRBJ1-1, with no clear D. V lost 2 bases and J 1 base, leaving 8 bases between the germline ends. The CDR3 is 14 residues long. Germline CDR1 is MDHEN and CDR2 is SYDVKM. The CDR3 loop reads CASSLGRQNTEAFF. The CDR3 DNA reads as TGTGCCAGCAGTTTAGGCAGGCAGAACACTGAAGCTTTCTTT. Using reference TRBV28 and TRBJ1-1 for the parts outside the CDR3, the full variable domain is DVKVTQSSRYLVKRTGEKVFLECVQDMDHENMFWYRQDPGLGLRLIYFSYDVKMKEKGDIPEGYSVSREKKERFSLILESASTNQTSMYLCASSLGRQNTEAFFGQGTRLTVV.

This clone is a singleton in its sample. The genes are TRBV20-1 and TRBJ2-1; D not resolved. The CDR3 sequence is 12 residues long. The V end was cut by 3 bases, the J end by 8 bases, with 11 bases between. Germline lookup yields CDR1 DFQATT and CDR2 SNEGSKA (reference sequence). Here the CDR3 DNA reads TGCAGTGCTAGTGGGGTAGAGGATGAGCAGTTCTTC. It yields the protein CSASGVEDEQFF.

The chain combines TRBV6-5 with TRBJ1-5; 9 bases are a match to TRBD1. Germline values: CDR1 MNHEY, CDR2 SVGAGI. Losses at the gene ends were 6 bases for V and 7 bases for J; bases not matched to a gene: 10. The CDR3 extends over 15 amino acids. The CDR3 DNA sequence: TGTGCCAGCAGAGCCGGGACAGGGAACGAACAGCCCCAGCATTTT. This codes for CASRAGTGNEQPQHF.

The rearrangement joins TRBV27 to TRBJ2-3, with no clear D. Germline V gene sequence: CDR1 MNHEY, CDR2 SMNVEV (reference sequence). With 3 bases removed from V and 2 bases from J, the gap between germline ends came to 12 bases. The length of the CDR3 is 15 residues. This CDR3 reads CASSFQASYTDTQYF. CDR3 bases: TGTGCCAGCAGTTTCCAGGCTTCCTACACAGATACGCAGTATTTT.

The V and J genes are TRBV11-2 and TRBJ2-4, with D unclear. The V gene's germline CDR1 is SGHAT and CDR2 FQNNGV. Between the trimmed V and J ends, which lost 3 bases and 5 bases, there was a span of 14 bases. There are 15 residues in the CDR3. The CDR3 is CASSFNTPFENIQYF. Here the CDR3 DNA reads TGTGCCAGCAGCTTTAACACGCCATTTGAAAACATTCAGTACTTC.

This clone came up a few times. The chain joins TRBV19 to TRBJ1-1; 7 nucleotides line up with TRBD1. With V trimmed by 3 bases and J by 7 bases, 11 bases remained unmatched. Germline V CDR1 and CDR2: LNHDA, SQIVND (reference sequence). The CDR3 is 15 amino acids. The DNA of the CDR3 is TGTGCCAGTAGTATCAGTTCGGGACAGCCTGTTGAAGCTTTCTTT. Translating gives CASSISSGQPVEAFF.

The chain has TRBV6-5 and TRBJ1-2; weak D call: TRBD1 (5 bases). The CDR3 covers 13 residues. In germline, CDR1 is MNHEY, CDR2 SVGAGI. V was pared by 5 bases and J by 4 bases, with 11 bases between. In nucleotides, the CDR3 is TGTGCCAGCAGTCGGACACAACGCTATGGCTACACCTTC. Translated, it gives CASSRTQRYGYTF.

The chain links TRBV24-1 to TRBJ1-1; D is possibly TRBD1 (6 bases). The germline V gene has CDR1 KGHDR and CDR2 SFDVKD. V was clipped by 5 bases and J by 1 base, with 10 bases between them. The CDR3 covers 14 residues. The chain's CDR3 is CATSGPGQNTEAFF. Here the CDR3 DNA reads TGTGCCACCAGTGGTCCGGGACAGAACACTGAAGCTTTCTTT.

This chain links TRBV6-5 with TRBJ1-6, with 10 bases that match TRBD1. CDR1 and CDR2 (germline): MNHEY, SVGAGI. The CDR3 runs 12 residues. V lost 8 bases, J lost 10 bases, and 2 bases stayed unmatched. CDR3 loop: CASGTGDSPLHF. The CDR3 DNA reads as TGTGCCAGCGGGACAGGGGACTCACCCCTCCACTTT.

This chain joins TRBV12-5 and TRBJ1-4, with D unclear. Between the trimmed V and J ends, which lost 6 bases and 8 bases, there was a span of 19 bases. Germline V gene lookup returns CDR1 LGHNT and CDR2 FRNRAP. CDR3 length: 15 residues. The CDR3 DNA follows: TGTGCTAGTGGCTCTTCCCCGGGAAGAGGAGAAAAACTGTTTTTT. Its translation is CASGSSPGRGEKLFF.

At least ten counts were recorded for this clone. The rearrangement links TRBV3-1 (or the pseudogene TRBV3-2) to TRBJ2-7; D is undetermined. Germline CDR1 and CDR2: LGHDT and YNNKEL (reference sequence). V was pared by 8 bases and J by 3 bases, with 17 bases between. CDR3 size: 14 residues. The DNA for the CDR3 is TGTGCCAGCGGGTCAGTCAACAGCTTCTACGAGCAGTACTTC. Protein sequence: CASGSVNSFYEQYF.

This clone was counted once. This sequence joins TRBV11-2 and TRBJ1-1; possibly TRBD1 for D (5 bases). Trimming cost V 1 base and J 1 base, with 7 bases left between them. The germline V gene encodes CDR1 SGHAT and CDR2 FQNNGV. The CDR3 extends over 14 amino acids. CDR3 sequence reads: CASSLGGGNTEAFF. CDR3 nucleotide sequence: TGTGCCAGCAGCTTAGGGGGGGGGAACACTGAAGCTTTCTTT.

A few counts support this clone. The chain combines TRBV11-2 with TRBJ1-4, with unresolved D. The CDR3 contains 14 residues. Trimming cost V 3 bases and J 6 bases, with 11 bases left between them. Germline V gene data show CDR1 as SGHAT and CDR2 as FQNNGV. CDR3 sequence: CASSFSRRDEKLFF. The CDR3 region has the DNA TGTGCCAGCAGCTTCTCCCGTCGAGATGAAAAACTGTTTTTT.

The chain uses TRBV5-4 and TRBJ2-3, with D possibly matching TRBD2 (7 bases). With 1 base removed from V and 0 bases from J, the gap between germline ends came to 15 bases. Germline V gives CDR1 SGHNT, CDR2 YYREEE (reference sequence). The CDR3 covers 17 residues. CDR3 residues: CASSLSRGGVSTDTQYF. The DNA for the CDR3 is TGTGCCAGCAGCTTGTCGAGGGGGGGGGTTAGCACAGATACGCAGTATTTT.